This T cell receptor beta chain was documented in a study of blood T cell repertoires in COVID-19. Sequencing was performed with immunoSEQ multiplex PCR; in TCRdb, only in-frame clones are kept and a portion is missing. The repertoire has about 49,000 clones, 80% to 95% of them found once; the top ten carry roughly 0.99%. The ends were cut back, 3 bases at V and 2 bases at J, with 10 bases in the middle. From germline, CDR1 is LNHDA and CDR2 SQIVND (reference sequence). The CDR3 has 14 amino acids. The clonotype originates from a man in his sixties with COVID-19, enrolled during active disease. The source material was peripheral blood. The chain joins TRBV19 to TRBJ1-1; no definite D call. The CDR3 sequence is CASSMGRHNTEAFF. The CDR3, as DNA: TGTGCCAGTAGTATGGGGAGACATAACACTGAAGCTTTCTTT.